This T cell receptor (beta chain) was sequenced in a study of control samples from healthy donors and cancer patients (dated by TCRdb to 2018 to 2020). Library generation was performed with the immunoSEQ multiplex PCR assay. TCRdb provides this immuneACCESS table in a form limited to in-frame rearrangements. Some clones are lacking; in checked studies, under half of them reflect an unresolved V gene, and why the rest are absent is not known. The sample table records 95,000 to 130,000 clones; over 90% of these occur just once. The ten largest clones add up to over 2.5% of the sample. The germline V end is reduced by 1 base and the J end by 8 bases; junction bases left unmatched: 10. Its CDR3 holds 17 amino acids, cysteine through phenylalanine. Solely the CDR3 DNA is kept, with 51 bases framed from the first base. For CDR1 and CDR2, the germline V gene lists SGHAT and FQNNGV. Note on this clone: Its specific antigen is unknown. No base quality values were provided; no much bigger clone lies one nucleotide off.

Sequenced material: blood. The receptor was isolated from a man aged 25 to 40 in good health. The chain uses TRBV11-2 and TRBJ1-6, and 8 bases in between align with TRBD1. The nucleotides are TGTGCCAGCAGCTTAGGGGGAACCCGGGACAGGCATTCACCCCTCCACTTT. Translated, it reads CASSLGGTRDRHSPLHF.